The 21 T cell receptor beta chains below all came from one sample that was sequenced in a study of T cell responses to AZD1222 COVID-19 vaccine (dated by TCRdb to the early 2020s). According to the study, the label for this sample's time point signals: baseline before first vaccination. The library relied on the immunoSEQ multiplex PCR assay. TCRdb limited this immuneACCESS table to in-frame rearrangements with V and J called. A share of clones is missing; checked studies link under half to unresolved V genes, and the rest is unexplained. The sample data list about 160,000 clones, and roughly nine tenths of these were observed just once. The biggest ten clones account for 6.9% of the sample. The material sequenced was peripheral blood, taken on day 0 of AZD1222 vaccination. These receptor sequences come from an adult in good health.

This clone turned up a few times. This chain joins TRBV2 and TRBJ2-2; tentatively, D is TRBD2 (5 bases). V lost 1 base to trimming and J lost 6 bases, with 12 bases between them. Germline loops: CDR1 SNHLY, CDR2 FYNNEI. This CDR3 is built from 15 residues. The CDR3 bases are TGTGCCAGCAGTGAAGGATACGGGGTCTCCGGGGAGCTGTTTTTT. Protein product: CASSEGYGVSGELFF.

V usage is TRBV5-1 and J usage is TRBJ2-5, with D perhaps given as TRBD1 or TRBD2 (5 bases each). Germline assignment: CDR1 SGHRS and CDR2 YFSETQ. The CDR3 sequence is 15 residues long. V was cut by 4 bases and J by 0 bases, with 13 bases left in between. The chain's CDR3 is CASSPGLTDQETQYF. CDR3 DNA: TGCGCCAGCAGCCCCGGACTGACAGACCAAGAGACCCAGTACTTC.

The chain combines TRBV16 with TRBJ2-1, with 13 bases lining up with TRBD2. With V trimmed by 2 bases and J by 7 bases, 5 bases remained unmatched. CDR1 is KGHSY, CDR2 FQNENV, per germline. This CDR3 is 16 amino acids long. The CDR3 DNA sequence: TGTGCCAGCAGCCAAAGGACTAGCGGGGGTTGGAATGAGCAGTTCTTC. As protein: CASSQRTSGGWNEQFF.

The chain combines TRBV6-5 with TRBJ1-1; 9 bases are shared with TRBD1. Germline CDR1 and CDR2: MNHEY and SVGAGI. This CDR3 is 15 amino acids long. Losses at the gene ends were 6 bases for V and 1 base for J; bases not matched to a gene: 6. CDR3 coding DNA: TGTGCCAGCAGGGCCCCGGGACAGGGGAACACTGAAGCTTTCTTT. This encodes CASRAPGQGNTEAFF.

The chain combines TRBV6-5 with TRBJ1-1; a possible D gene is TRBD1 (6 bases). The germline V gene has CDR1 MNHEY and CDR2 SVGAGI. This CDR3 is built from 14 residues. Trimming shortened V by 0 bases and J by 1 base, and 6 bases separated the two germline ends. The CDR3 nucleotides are TGTGCCAGCAGTTACTCGACAGGGAACACTGAAGCTTTCTTT. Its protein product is CASSYSTGNTEAFF.

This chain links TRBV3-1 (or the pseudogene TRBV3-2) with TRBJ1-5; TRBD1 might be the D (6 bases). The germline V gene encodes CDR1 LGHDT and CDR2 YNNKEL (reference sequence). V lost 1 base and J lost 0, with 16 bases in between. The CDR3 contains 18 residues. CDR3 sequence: CASSQGPGAGYSNQPQHF. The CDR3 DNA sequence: TGTGCCAGCAGCCAAGGCCCGGGGGCGGGTTATAGCAATCAGCCCCAGCATTTT.

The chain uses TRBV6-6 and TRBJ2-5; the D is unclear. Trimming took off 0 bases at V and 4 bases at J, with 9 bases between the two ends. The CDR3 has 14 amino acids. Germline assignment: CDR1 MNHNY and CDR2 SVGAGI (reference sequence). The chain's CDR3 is CASSYSNAAETQYF. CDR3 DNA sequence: TGTGCCAGCAGTTACTCGAATGCGGCAGAGACCCAGTACTTC.

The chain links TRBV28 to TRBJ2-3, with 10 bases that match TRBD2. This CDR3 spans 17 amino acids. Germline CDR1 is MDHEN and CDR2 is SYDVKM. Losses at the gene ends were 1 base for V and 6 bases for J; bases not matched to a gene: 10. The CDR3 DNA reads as TGTGCCAGCAGTTTATTAGGTAGCGGGGGGCGAACGGATACGCAGTATTTT. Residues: CASSLLGSGGRTDTQYF.

CDR3 nucleotides: TGTGCCAGTAGCCCGACAGGTTCGAACACTGAAGCTTTCTTT. As protein: CASSPTGSNTEAFF. The V call is TRBV19, the J call TRBJ1-1; D possibly corresponds to TRBD1 (6 bases). Per germline, CDR1 LNHDA and CDR2 SQIVND (reference sequence). V lost 6 bases and J 1 base, leaving 12 bases between the germline ends. The CDR3 is 14 residues long.

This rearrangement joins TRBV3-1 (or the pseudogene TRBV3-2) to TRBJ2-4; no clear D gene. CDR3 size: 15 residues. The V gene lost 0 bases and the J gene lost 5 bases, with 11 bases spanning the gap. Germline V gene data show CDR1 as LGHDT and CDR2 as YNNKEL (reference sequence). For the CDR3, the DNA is TGTGCCAGCAGCCAAGATCCCTCCGGAGAAAACATTCAGTACTTC. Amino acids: CASSQDPSGENIQYF.

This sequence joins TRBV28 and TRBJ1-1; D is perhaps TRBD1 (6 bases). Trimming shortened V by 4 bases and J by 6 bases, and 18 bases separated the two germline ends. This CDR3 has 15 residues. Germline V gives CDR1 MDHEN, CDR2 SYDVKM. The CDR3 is CASSYPGTQRPEAFF. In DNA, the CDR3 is TGTGCCAGCAGTTACCCGGGGACACAACGGCCTGAAGCTTTCTTT. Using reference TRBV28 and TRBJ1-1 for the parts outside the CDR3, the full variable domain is DVKVTQSSRYLVKRTGEKVFLECVQDMDHENMFWYRQDPGLGLRLIYFSYDVKMKEKGDIPEGYSVSREKKERFSLILESASTNQTSMYLCASSYPGTQRPEAFFGQGTRLTVV.

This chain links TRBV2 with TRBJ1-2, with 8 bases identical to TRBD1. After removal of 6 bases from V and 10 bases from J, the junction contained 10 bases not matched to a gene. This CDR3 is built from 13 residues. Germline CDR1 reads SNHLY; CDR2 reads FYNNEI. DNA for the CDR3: TGTGCCAGCAGAGACCCGGGACAGGAGAACTACACCTTC. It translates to CASRDPGQENYTF.

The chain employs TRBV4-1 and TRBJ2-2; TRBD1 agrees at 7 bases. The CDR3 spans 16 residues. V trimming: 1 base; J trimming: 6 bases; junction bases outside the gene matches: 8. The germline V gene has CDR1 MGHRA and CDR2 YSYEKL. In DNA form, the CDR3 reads TGCGCCAGCAGCCAAGGGGACAGATTCGGATCCGGGGAGCTGTTTTTT. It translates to CASSQGDRFGSGELFF.

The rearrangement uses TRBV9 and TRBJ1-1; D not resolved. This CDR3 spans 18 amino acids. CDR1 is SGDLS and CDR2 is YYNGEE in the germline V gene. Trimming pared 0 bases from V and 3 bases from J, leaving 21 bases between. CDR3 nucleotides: TGTGCCAGCAGCGTAGTCGATGTCTCGGGCAGAGGTGACACTGAAGCTTTCTTT. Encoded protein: CASSVVDVSGRGDTEAFF.

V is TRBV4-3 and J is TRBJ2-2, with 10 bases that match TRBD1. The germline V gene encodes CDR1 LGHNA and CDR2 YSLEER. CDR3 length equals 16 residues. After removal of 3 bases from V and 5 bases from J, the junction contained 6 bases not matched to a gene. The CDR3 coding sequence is TGCGCCAGCAGCCAGGAGACAGGGGGCCGGACCGGGGAGCTGTTTTTT. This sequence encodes CASSQETGGRTGELFF.

The CDR3 DNA reads TGTGCCAGCAGTCGACAGGGGCTGGCACACGTCATGAACACTGAAGCTTTCTTT. Its translation: CASSRQGLAHVMNTEAFF. The chain joins TRBV2 to TRBJ1-1; 8 bases match TRBD1. Germline CDR1 is SNHLY and CDR2 is FYNNEI. Losses at the gene ends were 5 bases for V and 0 bases for J; bases not matched to a gene: 14. The CDR3 is 18 amino acids.

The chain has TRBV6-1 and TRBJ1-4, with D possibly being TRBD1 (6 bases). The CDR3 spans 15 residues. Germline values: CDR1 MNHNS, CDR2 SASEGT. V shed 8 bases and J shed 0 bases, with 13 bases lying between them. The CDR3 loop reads CASYSEGATNEKLFF. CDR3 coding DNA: TGTGCCAGCTACTCCGAGGGGGCAACTAATGAAAAACTGTTTTTT.

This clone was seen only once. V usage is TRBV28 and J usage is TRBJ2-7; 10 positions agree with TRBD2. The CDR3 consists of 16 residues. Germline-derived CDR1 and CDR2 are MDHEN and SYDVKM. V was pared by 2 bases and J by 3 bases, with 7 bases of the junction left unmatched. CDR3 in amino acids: CASSLPAGGLGYEQYF. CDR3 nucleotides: TGTGCCAGCAGTTTACCAGCGGGGGGGCTTGGCTACGAGCAGTACTTC.

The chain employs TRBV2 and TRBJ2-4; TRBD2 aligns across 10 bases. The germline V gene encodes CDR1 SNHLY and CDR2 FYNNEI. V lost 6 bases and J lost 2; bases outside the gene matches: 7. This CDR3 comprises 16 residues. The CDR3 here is CASSLSGGATKNIQYF. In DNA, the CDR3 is TGTGCCAGCAGCCTAAGCGGGGGGGCGACCAAAAACATTCAGTACTTC.

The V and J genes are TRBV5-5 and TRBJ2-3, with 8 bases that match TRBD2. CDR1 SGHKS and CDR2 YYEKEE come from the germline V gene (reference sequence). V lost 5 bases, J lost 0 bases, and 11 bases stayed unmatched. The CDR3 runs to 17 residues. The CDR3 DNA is TGTGCCAGCAGGCAAGAGTGGAGCGGGGGTAGCACAGATACGCAGTATTTT. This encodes CASRQEWSGGSTDTQYF.

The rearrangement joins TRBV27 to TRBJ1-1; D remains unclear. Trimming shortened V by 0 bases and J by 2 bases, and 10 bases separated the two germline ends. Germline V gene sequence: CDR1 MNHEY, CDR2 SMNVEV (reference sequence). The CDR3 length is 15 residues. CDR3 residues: CASSLSPGRNTEAFF. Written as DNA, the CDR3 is TGTGCCAGCAGTTTATCGCCCGGCAGAAACACTGAAGCTTTCTTT.